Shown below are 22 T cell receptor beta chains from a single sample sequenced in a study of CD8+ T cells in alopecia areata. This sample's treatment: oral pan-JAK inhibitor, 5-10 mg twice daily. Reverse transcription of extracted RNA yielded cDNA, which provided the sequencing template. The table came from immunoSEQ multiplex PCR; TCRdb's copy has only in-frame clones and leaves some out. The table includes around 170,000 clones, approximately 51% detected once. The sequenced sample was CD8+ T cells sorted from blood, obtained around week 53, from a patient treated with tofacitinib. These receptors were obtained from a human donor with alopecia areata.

CDR3 loop: CAWRGRNTEAFF. CDR3 in DNA: TGTGCCTGGAGAGGCCGCAACACTGAAGCTTTCTTT. This chain connects TRBV30 to TRBJ1-1; no firm D call. Deletions cut 3 bases from V and 2 bases from J, with 7 bases between. The CDR3 has 12 residues. The germline CDR1 and CDR2 sequences are GTSNPN and SVGIG (reference sequence).

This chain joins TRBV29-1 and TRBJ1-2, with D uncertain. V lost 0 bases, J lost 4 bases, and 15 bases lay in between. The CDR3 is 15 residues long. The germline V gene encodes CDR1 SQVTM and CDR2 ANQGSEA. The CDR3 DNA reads TGCAGCGTTGAAGAGGCCGGGCAGATGACCTATGGCTACACCTTC. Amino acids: CSVEEAGQMTYGYTF.

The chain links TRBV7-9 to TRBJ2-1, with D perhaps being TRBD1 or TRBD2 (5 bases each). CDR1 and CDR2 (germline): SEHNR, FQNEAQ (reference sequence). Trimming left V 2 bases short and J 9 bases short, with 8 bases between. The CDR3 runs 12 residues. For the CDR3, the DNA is TGTGCCAGCAGCTTATATGGGGGTGAGCAGTTCTTC. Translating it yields CASSLYGGEQFF.

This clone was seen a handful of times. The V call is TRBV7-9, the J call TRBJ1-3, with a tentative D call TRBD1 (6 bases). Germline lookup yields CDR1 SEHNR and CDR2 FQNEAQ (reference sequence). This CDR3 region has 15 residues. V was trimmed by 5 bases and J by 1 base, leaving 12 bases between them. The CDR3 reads CASSLTTGSGNTIYF. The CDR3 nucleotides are TGTGCCAGCAGCCTAACTACAGGGTCTGGAAACACCATATATTTT.

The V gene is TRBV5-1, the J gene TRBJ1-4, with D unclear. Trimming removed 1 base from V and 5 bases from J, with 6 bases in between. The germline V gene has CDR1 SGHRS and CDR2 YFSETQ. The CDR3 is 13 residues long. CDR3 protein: CASSLLENEKLFF. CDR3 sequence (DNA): TGCGCCAGCAGCTTGTTGGAGAATGAAAAACTGTTTTTT. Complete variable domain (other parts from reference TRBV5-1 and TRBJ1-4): KAGVTQTPRYLIKTRGQQVTLSCSPISGHRSVSWYQQTPGQGLQFLFEYFSETQRNKGNFPGRFSGRQFSNSRSEMNVSTLELGDSALYLCASSLLENEKLFFGSGTQLSVL.

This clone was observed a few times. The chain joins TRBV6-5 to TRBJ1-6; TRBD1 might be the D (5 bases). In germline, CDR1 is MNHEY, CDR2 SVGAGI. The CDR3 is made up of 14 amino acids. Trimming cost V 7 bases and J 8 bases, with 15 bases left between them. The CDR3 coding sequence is TGTGCCAGCAACCCAGGGATTTTGGATTCACCCCTCCACTTT. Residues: CASNPGILDSPLHF.

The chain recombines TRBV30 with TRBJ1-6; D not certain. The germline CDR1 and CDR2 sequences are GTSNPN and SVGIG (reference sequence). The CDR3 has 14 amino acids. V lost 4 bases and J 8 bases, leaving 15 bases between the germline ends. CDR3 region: CAWTRTSGDSPLHF. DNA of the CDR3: TGTGCCTGGACCCGGACCTCCGGGGATTCACCCCTCCACTTT.

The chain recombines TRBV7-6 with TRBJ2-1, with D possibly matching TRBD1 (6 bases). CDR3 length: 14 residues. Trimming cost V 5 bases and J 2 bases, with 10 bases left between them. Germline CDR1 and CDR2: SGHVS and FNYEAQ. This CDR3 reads CASSETGTYNEQFF. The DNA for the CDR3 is TGTGCCAGCAGCGAGACAGGTACCTACAATGAGCAGTTCTTC.

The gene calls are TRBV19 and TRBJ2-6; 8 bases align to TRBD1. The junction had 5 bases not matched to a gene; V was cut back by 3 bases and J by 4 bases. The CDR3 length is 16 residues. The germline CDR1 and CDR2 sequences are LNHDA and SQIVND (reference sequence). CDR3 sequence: CASSIDRGAGANVLTF. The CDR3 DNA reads TGTGCCAGTAGTATCGACAGGGGAGCGGGGGCCAACGTCCTGACTTTC.

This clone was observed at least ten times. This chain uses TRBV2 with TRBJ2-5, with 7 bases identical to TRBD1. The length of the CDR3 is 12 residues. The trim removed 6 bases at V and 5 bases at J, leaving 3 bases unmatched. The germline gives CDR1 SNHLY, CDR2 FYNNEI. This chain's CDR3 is CASRTTGETQYF. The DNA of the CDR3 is TGTGCCAGCAGAACGACAGGGGAGACCCAGTACTTC.

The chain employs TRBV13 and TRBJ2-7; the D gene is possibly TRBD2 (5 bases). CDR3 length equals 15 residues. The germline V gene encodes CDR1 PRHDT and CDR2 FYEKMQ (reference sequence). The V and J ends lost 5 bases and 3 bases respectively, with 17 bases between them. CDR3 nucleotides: TGTGCCAGCAGCCAGGCCCGGGAACAAAGCTACGAGCAGTACTTC. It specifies CASSQAREQSYEQYF.

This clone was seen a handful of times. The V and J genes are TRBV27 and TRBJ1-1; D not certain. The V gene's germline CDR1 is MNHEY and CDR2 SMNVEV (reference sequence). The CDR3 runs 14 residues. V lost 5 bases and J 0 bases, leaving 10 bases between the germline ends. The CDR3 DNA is TGTGCCAGCAGTGATCGGGGAATGAACACTGAAGCTTTCTTT. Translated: CASSDRGMNTEAFF.

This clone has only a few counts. The DNA for the CDR3 is TGTGCCAGCAGCTTAGTTGGGTCTTCGGGGAATGAGCAGTTCTTC. Its protein product is CASSLVGSSGNEQFF. The gene calls are TRBV11-2 and TRBJ2-1; weak D call: TRBD2 (5 bases). Germline V gives CDR1 SGHAT, CDR2 FQNNGV. Trimming took off 1 base at V and 7 bases at J, with 14 bases between the two ends. The CDR3 is 15 amino acids.

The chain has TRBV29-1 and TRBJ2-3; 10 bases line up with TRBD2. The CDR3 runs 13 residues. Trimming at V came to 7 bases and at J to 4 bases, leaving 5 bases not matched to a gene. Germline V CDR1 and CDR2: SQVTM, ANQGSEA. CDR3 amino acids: CSGLAGVADTQYF. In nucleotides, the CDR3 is TGCAGCGGGCTAGCGGGGGTCGCAGATACGCAGTATTTT.

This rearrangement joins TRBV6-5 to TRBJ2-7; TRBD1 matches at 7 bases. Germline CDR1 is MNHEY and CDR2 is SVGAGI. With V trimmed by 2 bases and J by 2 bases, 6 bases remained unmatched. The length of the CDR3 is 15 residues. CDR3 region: CASSYTWDSAYEQYF. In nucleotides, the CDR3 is TGTGCCAGCAGTTACACCTGGGACAGTGCCTACGAGCAGTACTTC.

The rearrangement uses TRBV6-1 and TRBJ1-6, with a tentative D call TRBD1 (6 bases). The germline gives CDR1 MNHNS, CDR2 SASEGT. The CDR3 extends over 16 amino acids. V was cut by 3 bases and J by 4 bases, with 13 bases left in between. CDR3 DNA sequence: TGTGCCAGCAGTGACAGAGGACAGCCTTATAATTCACCCCTCCACTTT. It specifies CASSDRGQPYNSPLHF.

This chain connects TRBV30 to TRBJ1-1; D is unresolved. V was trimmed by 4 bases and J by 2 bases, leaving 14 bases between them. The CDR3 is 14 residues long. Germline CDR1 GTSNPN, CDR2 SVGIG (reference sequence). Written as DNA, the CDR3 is TGTGCCTGGAACTATGCAGGAGGTAACACTGAAGCTTTCTTT. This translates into CAWNYAGGNTEAFF.

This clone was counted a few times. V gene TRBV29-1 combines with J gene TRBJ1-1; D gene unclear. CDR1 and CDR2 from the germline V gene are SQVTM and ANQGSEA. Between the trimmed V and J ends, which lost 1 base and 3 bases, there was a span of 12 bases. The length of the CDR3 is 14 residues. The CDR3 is CSVEGSSGDTEAFF. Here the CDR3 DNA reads TGCAGCGTTGAAGGTAGTAGTGGGGACACTGAAGCTTTCTTT.

The DNA for the CDR3 is TGTGCCACCAGCAGAGATCGGCGTTTCACGCAGCCCCAGCATTTT. Amino acid sequence: CATSRDRRFTQPQHF. The chain uses TRBV15 and TRBJ1-5; D ambiguous. Germline CDR1 reads LNHNV; CDR2 reads YYDKDF (reference sequence). The CDR3 is made up of 15 amino acids. Trimming shortened V by 0 bases and J by 7 bases, and 13 bases separated the two germline ends.

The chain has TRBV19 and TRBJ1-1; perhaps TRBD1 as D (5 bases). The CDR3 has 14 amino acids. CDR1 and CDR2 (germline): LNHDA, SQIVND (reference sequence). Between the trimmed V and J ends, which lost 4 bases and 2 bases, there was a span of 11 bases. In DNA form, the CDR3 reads TGTGCCAGTAGTACCCGCGGGGCTAACACTGAAGCTTTCTTT. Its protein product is CASSTRGANTEAFF.

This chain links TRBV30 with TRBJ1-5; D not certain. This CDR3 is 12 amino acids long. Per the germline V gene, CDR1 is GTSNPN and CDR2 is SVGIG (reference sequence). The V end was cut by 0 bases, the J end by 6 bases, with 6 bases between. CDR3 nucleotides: TGTGCCTGGAGTGTAGGCGGTCAGCCCCAGCATTTT. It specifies CAWSVGGQPQHF.

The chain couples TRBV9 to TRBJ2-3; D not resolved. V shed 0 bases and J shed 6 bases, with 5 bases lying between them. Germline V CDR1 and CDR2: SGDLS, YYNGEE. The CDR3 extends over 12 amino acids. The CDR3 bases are TGTGCCAGCAGCGTAGAGATGGATACGCAGTATTTT. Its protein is CASSVEMDTQYF.